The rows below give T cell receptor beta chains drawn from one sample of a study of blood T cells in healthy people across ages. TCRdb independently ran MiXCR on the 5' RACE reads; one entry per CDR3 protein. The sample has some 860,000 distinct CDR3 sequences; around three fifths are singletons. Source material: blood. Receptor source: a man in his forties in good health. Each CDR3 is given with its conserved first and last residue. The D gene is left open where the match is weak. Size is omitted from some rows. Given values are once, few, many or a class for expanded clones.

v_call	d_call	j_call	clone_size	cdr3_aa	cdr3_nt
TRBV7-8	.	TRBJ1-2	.	CASSAGLWVSDGYTF	TGTGCCAGCAGCGCCGGTTTATGGGTCTCGGATGGCTACACCTTC
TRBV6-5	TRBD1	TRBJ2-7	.	CASSRDREITYEQYF	TGTGCCAGCAGTCGCGACAGGGAAATCACCTACGAGCAGTACTTC
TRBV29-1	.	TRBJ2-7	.	CSVNLRGNYEQYF	TGCAGCGTCAATCTACGGGGCAACTACGAGCAGTACTTC
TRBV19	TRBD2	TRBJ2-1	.	CASSIDLGRAGGYNEQFF	TGTGCCAGTAGTATAGATCTGGGGCGAGCGGGAGGGTACAATGAGCAGTTCTTC
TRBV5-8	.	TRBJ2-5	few	CASGLSDRETQYF	TGTGCCAGCGGTTTATCCGACCGGGAGACCCAGTACTTC
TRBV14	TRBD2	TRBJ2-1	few	CASSQTSGTYNEQFF	TGTGCCAGCAGCCAGACTAGCGGGACCTACAATGAGCAGTTCTTC
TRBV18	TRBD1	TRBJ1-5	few	CASSPDRADQPQHF	TGTGCCAGCTCACCTGACAGGGCAGATCAGCCCCAGCATTTT
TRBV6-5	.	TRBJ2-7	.	CASRYPSGASTYEQYF	TGTGCCAGCAGGTACCCCTCCGGGGCCTCCACCTACGAGCAGTACTTC
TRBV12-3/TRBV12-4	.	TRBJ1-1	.	CASSLGRNWVNTEAFF	TGTGCCAGCAGTTTAGGGCGGAATTGGGTGAACACTGAAGCTTTCTTT
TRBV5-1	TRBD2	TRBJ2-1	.	CASSLGLADRGGNEQFF	TGCGCCAGCAGCCTCGGACTAGCGGACCGAGGTGGCAATGAGCAGTTCTTC
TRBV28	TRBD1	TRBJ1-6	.	CASSLTGVSYNSPLHF	TGTGCCAGCAGCCTTACAGGGGTCTCCTATAATTCACCCCTCCACTTT
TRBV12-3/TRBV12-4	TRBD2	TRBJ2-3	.	CASSFRAGVGDTQYF	TGTGCCAGCAGTTTTAGAGCGGGGGTCGGGGATACGCAGTATTTT
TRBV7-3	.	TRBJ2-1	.	CASSLIAGIRGIASYNEQFF	TGTGCCAGCAGCTTAATCGCCGGGATCCGGGGCATCGCGTCCTACAATGAGCAGTTCTTC
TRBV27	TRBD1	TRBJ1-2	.	CASSPLTGVGYTF	TGTGCCAGCAGTCCGTTGACAGGGGTAGGCTACACCTTC
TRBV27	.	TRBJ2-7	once	CASRLTSLGEQYF	TGTGCCAGTCGCCTTACTAGTTTGGGCGAGCAGTACTTC
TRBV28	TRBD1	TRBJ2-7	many	CASSLYLTGGSYEQYF	TGTGCCAGCAGTTTATACTTGACAGGGGGGTCCTACGAGCAGTACTTC
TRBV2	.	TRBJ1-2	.	CASSDILPNYGYTF	TGTGCCAGCAGTGATATACTCCCTAACTATGGCTACACCTTC
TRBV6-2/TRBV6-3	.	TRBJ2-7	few	CASSPHWTAAYEQYF	TGTGCCAGCAGTCCTCATTGGACTGCAGCCTACGAGCAGTACTTC
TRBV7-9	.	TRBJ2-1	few	CASSSTAVEQFF	TGTGCCAGCAGCTCGACAGCAGTTGAGCAGTTCTTC
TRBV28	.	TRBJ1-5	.	CAGSPYFGQKNQPQHF	TGTGCCGGCAGTCCATATTTCGGACAGAAAAATCAGCCCCAGCATTTT
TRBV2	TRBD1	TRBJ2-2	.	CARGGQGMTGELFF	TGTGCCAGAGGGGGACAGGGGATGACCGGGGAGCTGTTTTTT
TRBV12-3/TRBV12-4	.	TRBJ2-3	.	CASSRRSTDTQYF	TGTGCCAGCAGTCGGCGGAGCACAGATACGCAGTATTTT
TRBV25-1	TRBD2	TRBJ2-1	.	CASSEFWGLAVNNEQFF	TGTGCCAGCAGTGAATTTTGGGGACTAGCGGTGAACAATGAGCAGTTCTTC
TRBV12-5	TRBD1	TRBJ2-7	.	CASVTWDSLSYEQYF	TGTGCTAGTGTTACCTGGGACAGCCTCTCCTACGAGCAGTACTTC
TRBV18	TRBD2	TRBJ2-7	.	CASSPPPLNLALREGYNEQYF	TGTGCCAGCTCACCACCTCCTCTCAACCTAGCTTTGCGGGAGGGATACAATGAGCAGTACTTC
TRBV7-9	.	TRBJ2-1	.	CASRNPASMNENEQFF	TGTGCCAGCAGAAACCCGGCCTCTATGAATGAGAATGAGCAGTTCTTC
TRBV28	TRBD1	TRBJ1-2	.	CASSLVLSGTGSSYGYTF	TGTGCCAGCAGCCTAGTGTTGTCGGGGACAGGGTCTAGTTATGGCTACACCTTC
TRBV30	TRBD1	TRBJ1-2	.	CAWSPGTGMHYGYTF	TGTGCCTGGAGTCCCGGGACAGGGATGCACTATGGCTACACCTTC
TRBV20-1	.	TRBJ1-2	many	CSARDMAGRGYTF	TGCAGTGCTAGAGATATGGCAGGTCGAGGCTACACCTTC
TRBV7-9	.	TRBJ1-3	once	CASSLDGRLVDTIYF	TGTGCCAGCAGCTTAGACGGACGGTTGGTTGACACCATATATTTT